The 28 T cell receptor beta chains listed next were all sequenced from one sample in a study of blood T cells in healthy people across ages. A J-beta primer mix and a sample-barcoded 5' primer were used in a second PCR of roughly 7 to 12 cycles. TCRdb called the 5' RACE reads again in MiXCR, with one record for every CDR3 protein. The repertoire holds approximately 810,000 distinct CDR3 sequences, with less than 35% as singletons. The specimen sequenced was blood. The receptor set was obtained from a woman older than 75 in good health.

This clonotype was recorded many times. The chain uses TRBV20-1 and TRBJ1-1, with D unresolved. Per the germline V gene, CDR1 is DFQATT and CDR2 is SNEGSKA (reference sequence). V lost 1 base, J lost 0 bases, and 9 bases lay in between. The CDR3 extends over 14 amino acids. The CDR3 reads CSARVRRMNTEAFF. CDR3 DNA sequence: TGCAGTGCTAGAGTGAGACGGATGAACACTGAAGCTTTCTTT.

This clonotype appeared a few times. The J gene is TRBJ2-3, the V gene TRBV29-1, with 9 bases that match TRBD2. With V trimmed by 4 bases and J by 4 bases, 15 bases remained unmatched. The germline CDR1 and CDR2 sequences are SQVTM and ANQGSEA. The CDR3 loop spans 17 amino acids. As DNA, the CDR3 is TGCAGCGTTGGGACCCCCAAGGGTAGCGGGAGTGCAGATACGCAGTATTTT. Protein product: CSVGTPKGSGSADTQYF.

There are many counts of this clonotype. The gene calls are TRBV7-2 and TRBJ2-7; 9 nucleotides line up with TRBD1. Germline trimming cut 4 bases from V and 6 bases from J; bases unmatched to any gene: 4. The CDR3 is made up of 13 amino acids. CDR1 SGHTA and CDR2 FQGNSA come from the germline V gene. CDR3 in amino acids: CASSSYRGREQYF. The CDR3 region has the DNA TGTGCCAGCAGCTCATACAGGGGGCGCGAGCAGTACTTC.

V and J are TRBV7-9 and TRBJ1-2; no clear D gene. The germline CDR1 and CDR2 sequences are SEHNR and FQNEAQ (reference sequence). V was cut by 5 bases and J by 4 bases, with 20 bases left in between. The length of the CDR3 is 16 residues. The CDR3 loop is CASSTRGGMELYGYTF. Written as DNA, the CDR3 is TGTGCCAGCAGCACCCGTGGAGGGATGGAGCTCTATGGCTACACCTTC.

In its sample, this clonotype was seen many times. The rearrangement links TRBV5-1 to TRBJ2-5; D may correspond to TRBD1 or TRBD2 (5 bases each). This CDR3 contains 13 residues. Germline CDR1 SGHRS, CDR2 YFSETQ. Trimming took off 4 bases at V and 4 bases at J, with 11 bases between the two ends. This CDR3 is CASSGDPRETQYF. The DNA for the CDR3 is TGCGCCAGCAGCGGGGACCCTCGAGAGACCCAGTACTTC.

Only a few counts were recorded for this clonotype. The V gene is TRBV7-2, the J gene TRBJ2-2; no reliable D call. The CDR3 consists of 14 residues. V gave up 0 bases and J gave up 6 bases, with 8 bases separating them. Germline V gives CDR1 SGHTA, CDR2 FQGNSA. CDR3 region: CASSLAPAPGELFF. CDR3 in DNA: TGTGCCAGCAGCTTAGCCCCAGCCCCCGGGGAGCTGTTTTTT. The entire variable domain, with the rest obtained from reference TRBV7-2 and TRBJ2-2, is as follows: GAGVSQSPSNKVTEKGKDVELRCDPISGHTALYWYRQSLGQGLEFLIYFQGNSAPDKSGLPSDRFSAERTGGSVSTLTIQRTQQEDSAVYLCASSLAPAPGELFFGEGSRLTVL.

Ten or more counts support this clonotype. The V call is TRBV10-1, the J call TRBJ2-6, with D unresolved. From germline, CDR1 is WNHNN and CDR2 SYGVQD (reference sequence). The V and J ends lost 3 bases and 0 bases respectively, with 3 bases between them. The CDR3 extends over 14 amino acids. Here the CDR3 DNA reads TGCGCCAGCAGTGACAGCTCTGGGGCCAACGTCCTGACTTTC. Translating it yields CASSDSSGANVLTF.

This clonotype was observed at least ten times. V is TRBV7-2 and J is TRBJ2-7, with TRBD2 identical over 9 bases. Per the germline V gene, CDR1 is SGHTA and CDR2 is FQGNSA. The CDR3 is 14 amino acids. V trimming: 0 bases; J trimming: 6 bases; junction bases outside the gene matches: 3. CDR3 region: CASSLAAGGFEQYF. The CDR3 nucleotides read TGTGCCAGCAGCTTAGCGGCGGGGGGGTTCGAGCAGTACTTC.

This clonotype was picked up many times. The rearrangement links TRBV9 to TRBJ2-3; 15 nucleotides align to TRBD2. V was pared by 0 bases and J by 6 bases, with 8 bases of the junction left unmatched. Germline V gene lookup returns CDR1 SGDLS and CDR2 YYNGEE. The CDR3 runs 18 residues. CDR3 nucleotide sequence: TGTGCCAGCAGCGTAGTAGCCGGGACTAGCGGGGGGAGTGATACGCAGTATTTT. Its translation is CASSVVAGTSGGSDTQYF.

This clonotype appeared many times. The chain carries TRBV7-2 and TRBJ2-1; D may be TRBD2 (5 bases). CDR1 SGHTA and CDR2 FQGNSA come from the germline V gene. Trimming took off 6 bases at V and 12 bases at J, with 18 bases between the two ends. This CDR3 contains 13 residues. CDR3 protein: CASRSTGSTGQFF. For the CDR3, the DNA is TGTGCCAGCAGGAGTACGGGGTCGACGGGGCAGTTCTTC.

The chain links TRBV9 to TRBJ1-6; D is unresolved. Germline values: CDR1 SGDLS, CDR2 YYNGEE. The germline V and J ends were trimmed by 2 bases and 8 bases, with 14 bases remaining between them. CDR3 length: 15 residues. Here the CDR3 reads CASSVDLQRDSPLHF. The DNA for the CDR3 is TGTGCCAGCAGCGTGGACCTCCAGAGGGATTCACCCCTCCACTTT. Full variable domain (outside the CDR3, taken from reference TRBV9 and TRBJ1-6): DSGVTQTPKHLITATGQRVTLRCSPRSGDLSVYWYQQSLDQGLQFLIQYYNGEERAKGNILERFSAQQFPDLHSELNLSSLELGDSALYFCASSVDLQRDSPLHFGNGTRLTVT.

V gene TRBV27 combines with J gene TRBJ1-5; D is uncertain. The V gene's germline CDR1 is MNHEY and CDR2 SMNVEV (reference sequence). This CDR3 spans 10 amino acids. Trimming pared 7 bases from V and 7 bases from J, leaving 5 bases between. CDR3 loop: CASTGQPQHF. CDR3 coding DNA: TGTGCCAGCACCGGACAGCCCCAGCATTTT.

As for this clonotype: This may be a read error, as it is one base from a much larger clone. The rearrangement joins TRBV9 to TRBJ2-1; D gene uncertain. The closer fit of TRBJ2-7 to the DNA end suggests the J call may be wrong. CDR1 is SGDLS, CDR2 YYNGEE, per germline. This CDR3 region has 14 residues. CDR3 in amino acids: CASSVTSSYNEQYF. CDR3 in DNA: TGTGCCAGCAGCGTAACAAGCTCCTACAATGAGCAGTACTTC.

This clonotype was counted many times. The J gene is TRBJ2-3, the V gene TRBV2; no definite D call. Trimming removed 2 bases at V and 5 bases at J, with 11 bases between. The germline V gene encodes CDR1 SNHLY and CDR2 FYNNEI. The CDR3 contains 14 residues. CDR3 coding DNA: TGTGCCAGCAGTGAAAGCTGGGTGGAAGATACGCAGTATTTT. This sequence encodes CASSESWVEDTQYF.

This clonotype was detected a few times. A read error may account for a junction end that differs from germline. This sequence joins TRBV20-1 and TRBJ2-2, with D perhaps matching TRBD1 or TRBD2 (6 bases each). In germline, CDR1 is DFQATT, CDR2 SNEGSKA (reference sequence). The CDR3 has 14 amino acids. The CDR3 DNA reads TGCAGCGCTAAACGAGGGGGGCACACCGGGGAGCTGTTTTTT. Protein product: CSAKRGGHTGELFF.

For this clonotype: A much larger clone differs by one base, so this may be a read error. The chain combines TRBV7-2 with TRBJ2-7, with 12 bases identical to TRBD2. The germline CDR1 and CDR2 sequences are SGHTA and FQGNSA. The CDR3 loop spans 19 amino acids. J was trimmed by 7 bases and V by 1 base; bases with no gene match: 17. The CDR3 DNA is TGTGCCAGCAGCTTAGTGAGGCCAAGACGACTAGCGGGGGACAATGAGCAGTACTTC. Protein: CASSLVRPRRLAGDNEQYF.

The V and J genes are TRBV2 and TRBJ1-1, with TRBD1 matching 7 bases. CDR1 and CDR2 from the germline V gene are SNHLY and FYNNEI. The CDR3 has 16 amino acids. V lost 5 bases to trimming and J lost 0 bases; unmatched junction nucleotides: 9. This CDR3 reads CASSLRQGPMNTEAFF. For the CDR3, the DNA is TGTGCCAGCAGTCTTCGACAGGGTCCGATGAACACTGAAGCTTTCTTT.

This chain links TRBV18 with TRBJ2-1; weak D call: TRBD1 (6 bases). The V end was cut by 4 bases, the J end by 7 bases, with 14 bases between. This CDR3 is built from 14 residues. Germline CDR1 reads KGHSH; CDR2 reads LQKENI. The CDR3 here is CASSQQGWANEQFF. For the CDR3, the DNA is TGTGCCAGCTCACAACAGGGTTGGGCGAATGAGCAGTTCTTC. The full variable domain, its missing parts supplied by reference TRBV18 and TRBJ2-1, is NAGVMQNPRHLVRRRGQEARLRCSPMKGHSHVYWYRQLPEEGLKFMVYLQKENIIDESGMPKERFSAEFPKEGPSILRIQQVVRGDSAAYFCASSQQGWANEQFFGPGTRLTVL.

In regard to this clonotype: This sequence may be a read error, since a much larger clone differs from it by one base. This chain joins TRBV6-6 and TRBJ2-3; D is unresolved. CDR3 length equals 14 residues. Germline assignment: CDR1 MNHNY and CDR2 SVGAGI (reference sequence). The CDR3 protein is CASREGFITDSQYF. Written as DNA, the CDR3 is TGTGCCAGCAGGGAAGGGTTTATCACAGATTCGCAGTATTTT.

This clonotype was seen a handful of times. The chain couples TRBV2 to TRBJ2-3; D might be TRBD1 or TRBD2, each matching 5 bases. The V and J ends lost 3 bases and 0 bases respectively, with 13 bases between them. Germline V CDR1 and CDR2: SNHLY, FYNNEI. The CDR3 sequence is 16 residues long. CDR3 protein: CASSEGDRLSTDTQYF. CDR3 coding DNA: TGTGCCAGCAGTGAGGGGGACCGCCTAAGCACAGATACGCAGTATTTT.

The chain is built from TRBV5-6 and TRBJ1-1; 10 bases fit TRBD1. The CDR3 is 14 residues long. Germline CDR1 reads SGHDT; CDR2 reads YYEEEE. J lost 4 bases, V lost 4 bases, and 4 bases had no gene match. The chain's CDR3 is CASSRDRGVTEAFF. The CDR3 region has the DNA TGTGCCAGCAGCCGGGACAGGGGCGTCACTGAAGCTTTCTTT. The whole variable domain, filled in from reference TRBV5-6 and TRBJ1-1, reads DAGVTQSPTHLIKTRGQQVTLRCSPKSGHDTVSWYQQALGQGPQFIFQYYEEEERQRGNFPDRFSGHQFPNYSSELNVNALLLGDSALYLCASSRDRGVTEAFFGQGTRLTVV.

Ten or more counts support this clonotype. The chain links TRBV19 to TRBJ2-3, with D maybe TRBD1 (6 bases). The CDR3 is 15 residues long. V lost 7 bases, J lost 4 bases, and 18 bases lay in between. The germline V gene has CDR1 LNHDA and CDR2 SQIVND (reference sequence). CDR3 coding DNA: TGTGCCAGTAAGGACAGACCCGGAAGAGCAGATACGCAGTATTTT. Translation: CASKDRPGRADTQYF.

This clonotype was recorded many times. The genes are TRBV11-2 and TRBJ2-6; no firm D call. With 2 bases removed from V and 3 bases from J, the gap between germline ends came to 8 bases. Germline V gives CDR1 SGHAT, CDR2 FQNNGV. The CDR3 loop spans 15 amino acids. CDR3: CASSLRASGANVLTF. CDR3 nucleotides: TGTGCCAGCAGCTTACGGGCGAGTGGGGCCAACGTCCTGACTTTC.

Concerning this clonotype: The junction departs from germline at one end; a sequencing error may be responsible. This chain joins TRBV5-1 and TRBJ1-1; perhaps TRBD1 as D (5 bases). CDR3 size: 16 residues. CDR1 is SGHRS, CDR2 YFSETQ, per germline. In nucleotides, the CDR3 is TGCGCCAGCAGCTCGCTAGGGGTGGACTGGAACACTAAAGCTTTCTTT. The encoded protein is CASSSLGVDWNTKAFF.

The V and J genes are TRBV5-4 and TRBJ1-5; possibly TRBD1 for D (5 bases). There are 14 residues in the CDR3. Germline loops: CDR1 SGHNT, CDR2 YYREEE (reference sequence). Between the trimmed V and J ends, which lost 0 bases and 5 bases, there was a span of 9 bases. CDR3 amino acids: CASSLGGTDQPQHF. The CDR3 DNA reads TGTGCCAGCAGCTTGGGGGGGACGGATCAGCCCCAGCATTTT.

With respect to this clonotype: One base away lies a much larger clone, so this may be a sequencing read error. The V and J genes are TRBV7-2 and TRBJ2-5; D assignment may be TRBD1 or TRBD2 (5 bases each). The CDR3 consists of 14 residues. Germline V lookup: CDR1 SGHTA, CDR2 FQGNSA. V lost 6 bases to trimming and J lost 5 bases, with 16 bases between them. The CDR3 protein is CASSQQRAGETQYF. The CDR3 DNA sequence: TGTGCCAGCAGTCAACAGAGGGCAGGGGAGACCCAGTACTTC.

The chain is built from TRBV10-1 and TRBJ2-7; possibly TRBD2 for D (7 bases). The assigned J gene may be wrong: the sequence end matches TRBJ2-5 better. Looked up from germline, CDR1 is WNHNN and CDR2 is SYGVQD (reference sequence). The CDR3 sequence is 14 residues long. The CDR3, as DNA: TGCGCCAGCAGTACCGGGGGGCGAAGAGAGACCCAGTACTTC. Its translation is CASSTGGRRETQYF.

This clonotype was detected only a few times. V and J are TRBV28 and TRBJ1-4, with D hard to call. Deletions cut 1 base from V and 9 bases from J, with 9 bases between. The CDR3 spans 13 residues. Germline assignment: CDR1 MDHEN and CDR2 SYDVKM. The CDR3 sequence: CASSLLEFKKLFF. The CDR3 DNA reads as TGTGCCAGCAGTTTATTAGAGTTTAAAAAACTGTTTTTT.